This T cell receptor (beta chain) was identified during a study of blood T cell repertoires in COVID-19. Study-wide background: PBMCs, B-cell-depleted T cells, or T cells provided the cDNA or gDNA that made up the material.

This CDR3 has 15 amino acids. CDR1 is SGHRS, CDR2 YFSETQ, per germline. V was clipped by 2 bases and J by 1 base; unmatched bases: 1. Sequenced by immunoSEQ multiplex PCR; TCRdb stores in-frame clones only, minus some. The table lists about 220,000 clones, 75% to 90% of them singletons, with around 4.7% in the top ten. The chain uses TRBV5-1 and TRBJ2-5, with 11 bases matching TRBD2. The source material was peripheral blood. The sequence was obtained from a human donor in a cohort sampled during active COVID-19. The CDR3 nucleotides are TGCGCCAGCAGCTTTAGCGGGAGGGGCCAAGAGACCCAGTACTTC. Encoded protein: CASSFSGRGQETQYF.